The 31 T cell receptor beta chains given below trace back to one sample, sequenced in a study of blood T cell repertoires in COVID-19 (dated by TCRdb to between 2020 and 2021). The library was made by the immunoSEQ multiplex PCR assay. The immuneACCESS repertoire file appears here via TCRdb, limited to in-frame rearrangements. These files lack a portion of the clones; in checked studies, under half of the deficit traces to unresolved V genes, and the cause of the others is not known. The sample table contains about 400,000 clones; only one count was recorded for 87% of them. The leading ten clones occupy around 1.8% of the sample. The sequenced sample was PBMCs or T cells enriched from blood (not recorded which). The receptors shown here come from a woman under 30 with acute COVID-19.

The gene calls are TRBV2 and TRBJ2-3, with 7 bases lining up with TRBD2. Looked up from germline, CDR1 is SNHLY and CDR2 is FYNNEI. The ends lost 2 bases at V and 4 bases at J; junction bases unmatched: 3. This CDR3 comprises 14 residues. In nucleotides, the CDR3 is TGTGCCAGCAGTGAATTGGCGGGAGCAGATACGCAGTATTTT. Its protein product is CASSELAGADTQYF.

The chain has TRBV5-4 and TRBJ2-2; D may be TRBD1 (5 bases). Per germline, CDR1 SGHNT and CDR2 YYREEE (reference sequence). The CDR3 length is 14 residues. V was pared by 9 bases and J by 4 bases, with 16 bases between. The CDR3, as DNA: TGTGCCACAGCCGGACAAAAGGGCACCGGGGAGCTGTTTTTT. It specifies CATAGQKGTGELFF.

The genes are TRBV5-8 and TRBJ1-1, with D unresolved. V dropped 0 bases and J dropped 0 bases, with 9 bases sitting between them. The CDR3 length is 15 residues. The germline V gene has CDR1 SGHTS and CDR2 YDEGEE. The CDR3 here is CASSLGVRMNTEAFF. The CDR3 region has the DNA TGTGCCAGCAGCTTGGGCGTGAGAATGAACACTGAAGCTTTCTTT.

This chain connects TRBV14 to TRBJ1-1; possibly TRBD1 for D (5 bases). Germline lookup yields CDR1 SGHDN and CDR2 FVKESK. The V gene lost 0 bases and the J gene lost 4 bases, with 12 bases spanning the gap. CDR3 size: 15 residues. CDR3 nucleotide sequence: TGTGCCAGCAGCCAAGATCAAGGGGCCAGCACTGAAGCTTTCTTT. Its translation: CASSQDQGASTEAFF.

This chain joins TRBV4-3 and TRBJ1-5; D possibly corresponds to TRBD1 (5 bases). This CDR3 contains 14 residues. CDR1 is LGHNA, CDR2 YSLEER, per germline. V was clipped by 3 bases and J by 2 bases, with 8 bases between them. CDR3 nucleotide sequence: TGCGCCAGCAGCCAGACAGAAGGCAATCAGCCCCAGCATTTT. Translated, it gives CASSQTEGNQPQHF.

CDR3 coding DNA: TGTGCCAGCAGCTTAGTTGGAGCAAGCTACGAGCAGTACTTC. The encoded protein is CASSLVGASYEQYF. The chain uses TRBV7-6 and TRBJ2-7; D unresolved. V shed 1 base and J shed 3 bases, with 10 bases lying between them. CDR1 and CDR2 (germline): SGHVS, FNYEAQ. The CDR3 runs 14 residues.

The chain employs TRBV11-2 and TRBJ2-3; 7 bases are shared with TRBD2. Germline V gene sequence: CDR1 SGHAT, CDR2 FQNNGV. The CDR3 has 14 residues. V dropped 4 bases and J dropped 0; count of bases not matched to a gene: 1. The DNA for the CDR3 is TGTGCCAGCAGCTGGGGGGGGAGCACAGATACGCAGTATTTT. This encodes CASSWGGSTDTQYF.

The rearrangement joins TRBV25-1 to TRBJ1-1; 11 bases line up with TRBD1. J gave up 2 bases and V 3 bases, and 11 bases lay outside the gene matches. CDR3 length equals 18 residues. CDR1 is MGHDK, CDR2 SYGVNS, per germline. In DNA, the CDR3 is TGTGCCAGCAGTGATTATAGGGACAGGGGGACCGGAAACACTGAAGCTTTCTTT. Residues: CASSDYRDRGTGNTEAFF.

This clone occurred once. The V call is TRBV27, the J call TRBJ1-6, with unresolved D. Germline V gene data show CDR1 as MNHEY and CDR2 as SMNVEV (reference sequence). CDR3 length equals 15 residues. Between the trimmed V and J ends, which lost 1 base and 6 bases, there was a span of 10 bases. In DNA form, the CDR3 reads TGTGCCAGCAGTTTATTTACAGAGATTAATTCACCCCTCCACTTT. This translates into CASSLFTEINSPLHF.

The chain uses TRBV28 and TRBJ2-3; possibly TRBD2 for D (6 bases). The germline V gene has CDR1 MDHEN and CDR2 SYDVKM. With 7 bases removed from V and 0 bases from J, the gap between germline ends came to 11 bases. This CDR3 is built from 14 residues. The CDR3 DNA reads TGTGCCAGCAAGTTAAGCGGGAGCACAGATACGCAGTATTTT. Protein: CASKLSGSTDTQYF.

This clone was observed a single time. V gene TRBV19 combines with J gene TRBJ1-5, with a possible D match to TRBD1 (6 bases). In germline, CDR1 is LNHDA, CDR2 SQIVND (reference sequence). V was trimmed by 3 bases and J by 6 bases, leaving 12 bases between them. The CDR3 spans 14 residues. CDR3 nucleotides: TGTGCCAGTAGTATCCCGGGGGGCGGTCAGCCCCAGCATTTT. It yields the protein CASSIPGGGQPQHF.

The V gene is TRBV7-3, the J gene TRBJ2-5; 9 bases fit TRBD2. Germline CDR1 SGHTA, CDR2 FQGTGA. Trimming cost V 5 bases and J 4 bases; bases outside gene matches: 5. The CDR3 runs to 14 residues. CDR3 DNA sequence: TGTGCCAGCAGCGTAGCGGGGGTCCCAGAGACCCAGTACTTC. Its translation is CASSVAGVPETQYF.

The table lists this clone with a few counts. The chain employs TRBV5-4 and TRBJ1-4; 9 nucleotides align to TRBD1. Trimming cost V 0 bases and J 5 bases; bases outside gene matches: 2. CDR3 length equals 15 residues. Germline V gives CDR1 SGHNT, CDR2 YYREEE (reference sequence). CDR3 sequence reads: CASSLGDRANEKLFF. CDR3 nucleotide sequence: TGTGCCAGCAGCTTGGGGGACAGGGCGAATGAAAAACTGTTTTTT.

The gene calls are TRBV7-2 and TRBJ2-1; 7 bases are a match to TRBD2. This CDR3 contains 15 residues. The germline gives CDR1 SGHTA, CDR2 FQGNSA. V gave up 5 bases and J gave up 2 bases; unmatched junction bases: 6. This chain's CDR3 is CASSLSGTTYNEQFF. As DNA, the CDR3 is TGTGCCAGCAGCCTCAGCGGGACTACCTACAATGAGCAGTTCTTC.

The rearrangement uses TRBV15 and TRBJ1-4, with no clear D. This CDR3 has 15 residues. Trimming cost V 0 bases and J 3 bases, with 8 bases left between them. Per the germline V gene, CDR1 is LNHNV and CDR2 is YYDKDF (reference sequence). The CDR3 coding sequence is TGTGCCACCAGCAGAGATCCACAGCCTAATGAAAAACTGTTTTTT. Protein: CATSRDPQPNEKLFF. The full variable domain, with the rest looked up from reference TRBV15 and TRBJ1-4, is DAMVIQNPRYQVTQFGKPVTLSCSQTLNHNVMYWYQQKSSQAPKLLFHYYDKDFNNEADTPDNFQSRRPNTSFCFLDIRSPGLGDTAMYLCATSRDPQPNEKLFFGSGTQLSVL.

This clone has only a few counts. The chain is built from TRBV28 and TRBJ1-4, with 9 nucleotides matching TRBD1. The length of the CDR3 is 15 residues. From germline, CDR1 is MDHEN and CDR2 SYDVKM. J was trimmed by 7 bases and V by 6 bases; bases with no gene match: 9. The CDR3 bases are TGTGCCAGCAGAACGAACAGGGGGCGGACTGAAAAACTGTTTTTT. Protein product: CASRTNRGRTEKLFF.

The chain combines TRBV19 with TRBJ2-5; 11 nucleotides match TRBD2. The CDR3 is made up of 16 amino acids. Unmatched junction bases numbered 7, after V lost 3 bases and J lost 4 bases. Germline V CDR1 and CDR2: LNHDA, SQIVND (reference sequence). This CDR3 reads CASSMMLAGGVETQYF. The CDR3 DNA follows: TGTGCCAGTAGTATGATGCTAGCGGGGGGTGTAGAGACCCAGTACTTC.

This chain links TRBV9 with TRBJ2-7, with TRBD2 as a possible D gene (6 bases). V shed 0 bases and J shed 3 bases, with 13 bases lying between them. Germline values: CDR1 SGDLS, CDR2 YYNGEE. The CDR3 is 15 amino acids. The CDR3: CASSVGKGGYYEQYF. The CDR3 DNA sequence: TGTGCCAGCAGCGTAGGTAAGGGAGGCTACTACGAGCAGTACTTC.

This CDR3 reads CASSEGAGGDQPQHF. The CDR3 DNA reads as TGCGCCAGCAGTGAGGGCGCAGGGGGTGATCAGCCCCAGCATTTT. The chain recombines TRBV10-2 with TRBJ1-5; 7 bases map to TRBD1. Germline CDR1 and CDR2: WSHSY and SAAADI. V was clipped by 2 bases and J by 5 bases; unmatched bases: 6. CDR3 length equals 15 residues.

The gene calls are TRBV10-1 and TRBJ2-7; TRBD2 might be the D (6 bases). V lost 6 bases, J lost 3 bases, and 12 bases lay in between. The CDR3 is 13 residues long. The germline V gene encodes CDR1 WNHNN and CDR2 SYGVQD (reference sequence). The CDR3 region is CASSARLDYEQYF. In nucleotides, the CDR3 is TGCGCCAGCAGCGCCCGACTAGACTACGAGCAGTACTTC.

The chain combines TRBV9 with TRBJ2-3; D call uncertain. The CDR3 is 15 amino acids. V was cut by 0 bases and J by 4 bases, with 12 bases left in between. Per the germline V gene, CDR1 is SGDLS and CDR2 is YYNGEE. CDR3 sequence: CASSVGNSLADTQYF. Here the CDR3 DNA reads TGTGCCAGCAGCGTAGGAAATAGTTTGGCAGATACGCAGTATTTT.

In DNA, the CDR3 is TGTGCCACCAGTGAAGCGGGTCTCACAGATACGCAGTATTTT. Residues: CATSEAGLTDTQYF. The chain couples TRBV24-1 to TRBJ2-3; D is possibly TRBD2 (6 bases). Looked up from germline, CDR1 is KGHDR and CDR2 is SFDVKD. V shed 4 bases and J shed 2 bases, with 9 bases lying between them. The CDR3 is 14 amino acids.

To note about this clone: One junction end disagrees with the germline gene, perhaps due to a read error. V and J are TRBV19 and TRBJ2-1; D is ambiguous. From germline, CDR1 is LNHDA and CDR2 SQIVND (reference sequence). The CDR3 runs 14 residues. The CDR3 DNA reads as TGTGCAAGTAGCAACGGTATCCTCCTCTATGAGCAGTTCTTC. Amino acids: CASSNGILLYEQFF.

This clone was found a few times. The rearrangement uses TRBV5-1 and TRBJ1-2, with D unclear. The CDR3 contains 13 residues. V was cut by 5 bases and J by 2 bases, with 10 bases left in between. CDR1 and CDR2 from the germline V gene are SGHRS and YFSETQ. CDR3 amino acids: CASSYDINYGYTF. CDR3 nucleotide sequence: TGCGCCAGCAGTTACGACATAAACTATGGCTACACCTTC. Full variable domain (missing parts from reference TRBV5-1 and TRBJ1-2): KAGVTQTPRYLIKTRGQQVTLSCSPISGHRSVSWYQQTPGQGLQFLFEYFSETQRNKGNFPGRFSGRQFSNSRSEMNVSTLELGDSALYLCASSYDINYGYTFGSGTRLTVV.

V is TRBV3-1 (or the pseudogene TRBV3-2) and J is TRBJ2-3; 12 bases map to TRBD2. The CDR3 covers 16 residues. J gave up 2 bases and V 1 base, and 1 base lay outside the gene matches. CDR1 and CDR2 from the germline V gene are LGHDT and YNNKEL (reference sequence). CDR3 sequence (DNA): TGTGCCAGCAGCCAAGGACTAGCGGGGGTCACAGATACGCAGTATTTT. Its translation is CASSQGLAGVTDTQYF.

The chain has TRBV19 and TRBJ1-1; D remains unclear. Trimming took off 4 bases at V and 11 bases at J, with 11 bases between the two ends. The CDR3 sequence is 11 residues long. Germline V gene lookup returns CDR1 LNHDA and CDR2 SQIVND (reference sequence). The CDR3 loop reads CASSTRLNAFF. CDR3 nucleotides: TGTGCCAGTAGTACGCGCCTGAATGCTTTCTTT.

The gene calls are TRBV7-3 and TRBJ1-1, with a tentative D call TRBD1 (5 bases). The V end lost 4 bases, the J end lost 6 bases, and 12 bases lay between the germline ends. CDR1 is SGHTA and CDR2 is FQGTGA in the germline V gene. This CDR3 region has 13 residues. This CDR3 is CASSSGPGSEAFF. The CDR3 DNA reads as TGTGCCAGCAGCTCAGGGCCCGGATCTGAAGCTTTCTTT.

This chain connects TRBV4-1 to TRBJ1-1, with D hard to call. Trimming pared 0 bases from V and 11 bases from J, leaving 7 bases between. Germline loops: CDR1 MGHRA, CDR2 YSYEKL. This CDR3 contains 11 residues. The CDR3 bases are TGCGCCAGCAGCCAAGATGGAGTGGCTTTCTTT. Protein: CASSQDGVAFF.

The chain recombines TRBV9 with TRBJ1-2; TRBD1 agrees at 11 bases. This CDR3 region has 13 residues. V dropped 4 bases and J dropped 8; count of bases not matched to a gene: 4. Germline V CDR1 and CDR2: SGDLS, YYNGEE. The CDR3 bases are TGTGCCAGCAGCCCGGGACAGGGGGACGGCTACACCTTC. This codes for CASSPGQGDGYTF. The full variable domain, rest sourced from reference TRBV9 and TRBJ1-2, is DSGVTQTPKHLITATGQRVTLRCSPRSGDLSVYWYQQSLDQGLQFLIQYYNGEERAKGNILERFSAQQFPDLHSELNLSSLELGDSALYFCASSPGQGDGYTFGSGTRLTVV.

This rearrangement joins TRBV9 to TRBJ1-6; no clear D. CDR3 length: 15 amino acids. CDR1 SGDLS and CDR2 YYNGEE come from the germline V gene. V lost 0 bases to trimming and J lost 2 bases, with 6 bases between them. The CDR3 loop reads CASSVDGAYNSPLHF. In DNA, the CDR3 is TGTGCCAGCAGCGTAGACGGAGCCTATAATTCACCCCTCCACTTT.

V is TRBV19 and J is TRBJ2-1, with 7 bases lining up with TRBD1. The V segment lost 2 bases and the J segment 5 bases; nucleotides outside the gene matches: 9. CDR1 LNHDA and CDR2 SQIVND come from the germline V gene (reference sequence). The CDR3 length is 16 residues. The CDR3 DNA is TGTGCCAGTAGTATAACTCGGGACAGAGTGAACAATGAGCAGTTCTTC. Amino acid sequence: CASSITRDRVNNEQFF. Complete variable domain (other parts from reference TRBV19 and TRBJ2-1): DGGITQSPKYLFRKEGQNVTLSCEQNLNHDAMYWYRQDPGQGLRLIYYSQIVNDFQKGDIAEGYSVSREKKESFPLTVTSAQKNPTAFYLCASSITRDRVNNEQFFGPGTRLTVL.